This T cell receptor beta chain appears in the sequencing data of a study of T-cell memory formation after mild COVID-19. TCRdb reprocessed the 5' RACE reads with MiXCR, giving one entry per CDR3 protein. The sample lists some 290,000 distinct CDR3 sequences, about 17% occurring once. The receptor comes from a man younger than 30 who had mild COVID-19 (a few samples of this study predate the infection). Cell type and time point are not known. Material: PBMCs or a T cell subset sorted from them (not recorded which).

The CDR3 protein is CASSYSQPMNTEAFF. CDR3 sequence (DNA): TGTGCCAGCAGTTACTCGCAGCCTATGAACACTGAAGCTTTCTTT. V usage is TRBV6-5 and J usage is TRBJ1-1; D ambiguous. Germline V gives CDR1 MNHEY, CDR2 SVGAGI. V was clipped by 0 bases and J by 0 bases, with 8 bases between them. This CDR3 region has 15 residues.